This is a list of T cell receptor beta chains from one sample in a study of blood T cell repertoires in COVID-19. Sequencing was performed with immunoSEQ multiplex PCR; in TCRdb, only in-frame clones are kept and a portion is missing. The sample includes 85,000 to 100,000 clones, 70% to 80% of them seen just once. Sequenced sample: peripheral blood. The receptors come from a human donor in a cohort sampled during active COVID-19. CDR3s include the opening cysteine and the closing phenylalanine or tryptophan. A D gene is named only where the DNA matches it firmly. For some rows the clone size is stated as once, few or many, or as a class when expanded; others skip it.

TRBJ2-7 . TRBV9 . TGTGCCAGCAGCGTAGGGTCAGGAGAAACGAGCCGGACACCCGGCTACGAGCAGTACTTC CASSVGSGETSRTPGYEQYF
TRBJ1-2 . TRBV6-1 few TGTGCCAGCAGTGACAGGAACTATGGCTACACCTTC CASSDRNYGYTF
TRBJ1-6 . TRBV27 once TGTGCCAGCAGTTGGGCCCGGGGCTATAATTCACCCCTCCACTTT CASSWARGYNSPLHF
TRBJ2-1 . TRBV27 . TGTGCCAGCAGTTTAGGCGGCGGAATGTCCTACAATGAGCAGTTCTTC CASSLGGGMSYNEQFF
TRBJ1-1 . TRBV6-5 few TGTGCCAGCAGCCCCCCCGGAGGGTCTGAAGCTTTCTTT CASSPPGGSEAFF
TRBJ2-7 . TRBV3-1/TRBV3-2 . TGTGCCAGCAGCCCTACGGGACTCATCTACGAGCAGTACTTC CASSPTGLIYEQYF
TRBJ2-7 . TRBV10-3 . TGTGCCATCAGTGAGAAGCGGGCCGGCTACGAGCAGTACTTC CAISEKRAGYEQYF
TRBJ1-4 . TRBV3-1/TRBV3-2 . TGTGCCAGCAGCCAAGATTACGAGAATGAAAAACTGTTTTTT CASSQDYENEKLFF
TRBJ1-2 TRBD1 TRBV10-3 . TGTGCCACCTTGGGACAGGGGGCGTTGAACTATGGCTACACCTTC CATLGQGALNYGYTF
TRBJ1-1 TRBD1 TRBV14 medium-sized TGTGCCAGCAGCGCGGGACAGGGGAGACCAGGGGGCACTGAAGCTTTCTTT CASSAGQGRPGGTEAFF
TRBJ2-7 TRBD2 TRBV11-2 . TGTGCCAGCAGCTTACCCCCCTCTAGCGGGAGTGTCTACGAGCAGTACTTC CASSLPPSSGSVYEQYF
TRBJ2-7 . TRBV7-2 . TGTGCCAGCAGCTTAGAGTCGGGCGGGGCAGGTTACGAGCAGTACTTC CASSLESGGAGYEQYF
TRBJ2-7 TRBD1 TRBV6-1 . TGTGCCAGCAGTGAACAGGGGGCGGAAGAGCAGTACTTC CASSEQGAEEQYF
TRBJ2-1 TRBD2 TRBV29-1 . TGCAGCGTTCCCCCCTTTTTGCTAGCGGGAGAGAGGGTCCCAGGTGAGCAGTTCTTC CSVPPFLLAGERVPGEQFF
TRBJ1-5 TRBD1 TRBV6-6 few TGTGCCAGCAGACACCGACAGGGGCGGGACAATCAGCCCCAGCATTTT CASRHRQGRDNQPQHF
TRBJ1-2 TRBD1 TRBV19 few TGTGCCAGTAGCCGGGACAGATCTAACTATGGCTACACCTTC CASSRDRSNYGYTF
TRBJ1-2 TRBD1 TRBV6-5 . TGTGCCAGCAGTTCGGGGACAGTTCGAAACTATGGCTACACCTTC CASSSGTVRNYGYTF
TRBJ2-7 TRBD2 TRBV5-1 few TGCGCCAGCCGCGGTGGGCTAGCGGCCTCCTACGAGCAGTACTTC CASRGGLAASYEQYF
TRBJ2-1 TRBD2 TRBV19 . TGTGCCAGTAGTATAGGAGGTAGGCTAGCGGGATATAGCTACAATGAGCAGTTCTTC CASSIGGRLAGYSYNEQFF
TRBJ2-5 TRBD2 TRBV7-8 . TGTGCCAGCAGCTTAGCGCGGGGGGGAGGGCAAGAGACCCAGTACTTC CASSLARGGGQETQYF
TRBJ2-5 TRBD2 TRBV29-1 . TGCAGCGTTGTCGGGGCTAGCGGGAGACAAGAGACCCAGTACTTC CSVVGASGRQETQYF
TRBJ2-7 . TRBV11-2 . TGTGCCAGCAGCTCGGCAACAGGGAGTATTTCCTACGAGCAGTACTTC CASSSATGSISYEQYF
TRBJ2-1 TRBD2 TRBV7-9 . TGTGCCAGCAGCCCGGGACTAGCGCCATACAATGAGCAGTTCTTC CASSPGLAPYNEQFF
TRBJ1-4 TRBD1 TRBV15 . TGTGCCACCCGTGGGGGAAACAGGGGGAAGGGAGAAAAACTGTTTTTT CATRGGNRGKGEKLFF
TRBJ2-7 TRBD2 TRBV19 . TGTGCCAGTAGTATTCAGAGGGCACATTTGGGGACTAGCGGGAGCTACGAGCAGTACTTC CASSIQRAHLGTSGSYEQYF
TRBJ2-1 TRBD2 TRBV30 . TGTGCCTGGACTAGCGGGAGGGCCGAGAATGAGCAGTTCTTC CAWTSGRAENEQFF
TRBJ1-4 TRBD1 TRBV19 . TGTGCCAGTAGAGACAGGGGACTTAATGAAAAACTGTTTTTT CASRDRGLNEKLFF
TRBJ2-5 . TRBV7-9 . TGTGCCAGCAGCTTATTTATGTCCGGAGAGACCCAGTACTTC CASSLFMSGETQYF
TRBJ2-3 TRBD2 TRBV28 . TGTGCCAGCAGGCTAGCGGGAGTAGATACGCAGTATTTT CASRLAGVDTQYF
TRBJ2-1 TRBD2 TRBV5-1 . TGCGCCAGCAGCCCGTTAGCGGGAAGGGACGATGAGCAGTTCTTC CASSPLAGRDDEQFF
TRBJ2-7 TRBD1 TRBV6-5 . TGTGCCAGCAGCAGACAGGGGTACTCCTACGAGCAGTACTTC CASSRQGYSYEQYF